The rows below give T cell receptor beta chains drawn from one sample of a study of cytomegalovirus exposure and HLA in healthy donors. Clones were read by immunoSEQ multiplex PCR, and TCRdb kept only the in-frame ones, dropping some. The table records about 110,000 clones, around four fifths of them present only once. Sequencing used PBMCs. The receptor set was obtained from a woman between 45 and 65 years old in good health and CMV-seropositive. Each CDR3 is given with its conserved first and last residue. D genes are given only for firm matches. The size entry is marked missing in some rows and otherwise reads once, few, many or a size class.

>TRBJ2-5|-|TRBD1|TRBV18
CASSQGQGETQYF
TGTGCCAGCTCACAAGGACAGGGGGAGACCCAGTACTTC
>TRBJ2-3|-|TRBD2|TRBV5-1
CASSSRGTSGKGDTQYF
TGCGCCAGCAGCTCAAGGGGGACTAGCGGGAAGGGCGATACGCAGTATTTT
>TRBJ1-1|once|-|TRBV7-6
CASSLVPGKNTEAFF
TGTGCCAGCAGCTTAGTCCCAGGGAAGAACACTGAAGCTTTCTTT
>TRBJ1-2|-|TRBD1|TRBV5-1
CASSPPGQGHYGYTF
TGCGCCAGCAGCCCCCCGGGACAGGGGCACTATGGCTACACCTTC
>TRBJ2-1|-|-|TRBV5-1
CASSKGDTYNEQFF
TGCGCCAGCAGCAAGGGGGACACCTACAATGAGCAGTTCTTC
>TRBJ2-5|-|TRBD2|TRBV7-6
CASRPTSGWGGKETQYF
TGTGCCAGCAGACCTACTAGCGGGTGGGGGGGGAAAGAGACCCAGTACTTC
>TRBJ2-5|-|-|TRBV5-4
CASSLGAQGSGGETQYF
TGTGCCAGCAGCTTGGGGGCCCAAGGATCCGGGGGAGAGACCCAGTACTTC
>TRBJ1-2|-|-|TRBV6-6
CASSQRQNYGYTF
TGTGCCAGCAGCCAGCGGCAGAACTATGGCTACACCTTC
>TRBJ2-5|-|-|TRBV14
CASSQGYRQETQYF
TGTGCCAGCAGCCAAGGATACAGACAAGAGACCCAGTACTTC
>TRBJ1-1|-|-|TRBV5-4
CASSFGGAGNTEAFF
TGTGCCAGCAGCTTCGGGGGGGCGGGGAACACTGAAGCTTTCTTT
>TRBJ2-3|-|TRBD1|TRBV5-1
CASSSGQGVGDTQYF
TGCGCCAGCAGCTCCGGACAGGGGGTTGGGGATACGCAGTATTTT
>TRBJ2-2|-|-|TRBV9
CASSPGDGENTGELFF
TGTGCCAGCAGCCCGGGGGACGGGGAGAACACCGGGGAGCTGTTTTTT
>TRBJ2-1|-|-|TRBV15
CATSRGGPGNEQFF
TGTGCCACCAGCAGAGGGGGGCCCGGCAATGAGCAGTTCTTC
>TRBJ2-7|once|TRBD2|TRBV7-8
CASSSPAGGATYEQYF
TGTGCCAGCAGCTCCCCTGCGGGGGGCGCCACCTACGAGCAGTACTTC
>TRBJ2-3|few|-|TRBV5-6
CASSLARNSIGITDTQYF
TGTGCCAGCAGCTTGGCCCGTAATTCCATCGGGATCACAGATACGCAGTATTTT
>TRBJ2-3|-|-|TRBV5-1
CASSLAGVLTDTQYF
TGCGCCAGCAGCTTGGCCGGAGTGCTCACAGATACGCAGTATTTT